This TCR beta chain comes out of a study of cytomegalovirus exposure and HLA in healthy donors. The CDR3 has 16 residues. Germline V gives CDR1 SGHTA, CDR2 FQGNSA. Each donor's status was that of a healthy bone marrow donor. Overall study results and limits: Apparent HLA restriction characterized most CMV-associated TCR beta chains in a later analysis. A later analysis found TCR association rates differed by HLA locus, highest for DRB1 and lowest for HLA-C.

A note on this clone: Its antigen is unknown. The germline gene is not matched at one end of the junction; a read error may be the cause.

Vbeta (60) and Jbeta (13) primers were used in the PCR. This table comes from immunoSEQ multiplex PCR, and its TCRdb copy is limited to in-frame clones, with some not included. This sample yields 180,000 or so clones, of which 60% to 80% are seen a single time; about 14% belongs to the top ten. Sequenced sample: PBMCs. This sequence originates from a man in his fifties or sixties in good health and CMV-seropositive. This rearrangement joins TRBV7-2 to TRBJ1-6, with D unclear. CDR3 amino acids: CASSPTEVDYNSPLHF. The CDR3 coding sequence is TGTGCAAGCAGCCCGACGGAGGTGGACTATAATTCACCCCTCCACTTT.